The 14 T cell receptor beta chains listed next were all sequenced from one sample in a study of T-cell memory formation after mild COVID-19. TCRdb recomputed calls from the 5' RACE reads with MiXCR, one row per CDR3 protein. The sample records roughly 180,000 distinct CDR3 sequences, roughly 10% being singletons. The sample was PBMCs or a T cell subset sorted from them (not recorded which). These receptor sequences come from a man younger than 35 who had mild COVID-19 (a few samples of this study predate the infection). Cell type and time point are not known.

This clonotype was observed a few times. The chain combines TRBV7-8 with TRBJ2-4; 7 nucleotides align to TRBD1. This CDR3 spans 19 amino acids. Per the germline V gene, CDR1 is SGHVS and CDR2 is FQNEAQ. The V gene end was trimmed by 5 bases and the J gene end by 0 bases; junction bases not matched to a gene: 16. CDR3 in amino acids: CASSQKLTGALLAKNIQYF. For the CDR3, the DNA is TGTGCCAGCAGCCAGAAGCTTACAGGGGCCCTTTTAGCCAAAAACATTCAGTACTTC.

The table lists this clonotype with a few counts. The rearrangement uses TRBV7-2 and TRBJ2-2; 7 bases are shared with TRBD1. Germline V gene data show CDR1 as SGHTA and CDR2 as FQGNSA. The CDR3 consists of 15 residues. The V gene end was trimmed by 3 bases and the J gene end by 4 bases; junction bases not matched to a gene: 5. The CDR3 here is CASSFRQGSTGELFF. CDR3 nucleotide sequence: TGTGCCAGCAGCTTCCGACAGGGATCCACCGGGGAGCTGTTTTTT.

This clonotype appeared many times. The genes are TRBV5-5 and TRBJ2-7; TRBD1 agrees at 9 bases. The V gene end was trimmed by 4 bases and the J gene end by 1 base; junction bases not matched to a gene: 9. CDR1 and CDR2 (germline): SGHKS, YYEKEE (reference sequence). The CDR3 extends over 16 amino acids. The CDR3 reads CASSGKPGQGSYEQYV. The CDR3 DNA reads as TGTGCCAGCAGCGGAAAACCGGGACAGGGTTCCTACGAGCAGTACGTC.

The chain links TRBV20-1 to TRBJ2-1; a possible D gene is TRBD1 (5 bases). The CDR3 runs to 11 residues. V shed 6 bases and J shed 6 bases, with 9 bases lying between them. Germline V gene lookup returns CDR1 DFQATT and CDR2 SNEGSKA (reference sequence). The CDR3: CSASQGNEQFF. The CDR3, as DNA: TGCAGTGCAAGCCAGGGCAATGAGCAGTTCTTC.

This clonotype showed up just a few times. This chain's CDR3 is CASSPLGDYTEAFF. In DNA form, the CDR3 reads TGTGCCAGCTCACCACTCGGGGACTACACTGAAGCTTTCTTT. The rearrangement joins TRBV18 to TRBJ1-1, with a tentative D call TRBD1 (5 bases). V was trimmed by 1 base and J by 3 bases, leaving 9 bases between them. CDR1 is KGHSH, CDR2 LQKENI, per germline. This CDR3 region has 14 residues.

This clonotype has a handful of counts. The genes are TRBV10-3 and TRBJ2-2, with unresolved D. CDR1 ENHRY and CDR2 SYGVKD come from the germline V gene. CDR3 length: 15 amino acids. V was trimmed by 8 bases and J by 4 bases, leaving 17 bases between them. The CDR3 protein is CAISKVMGFTGELFF. The CDR3 DNA sequence: TGTGCCATCTCCAAGGTTATGGGTTTCACCGGGGAGCTGTTTTTT.

The V gene is TRBV6-2 or TRBV6-3, the J gene TRBJ2-7, with D possibly TRBD2 on 6 matching bases. The V and J ends lost 2 bases and 4 bases respectively, with 21 bases between them. The CDR3 extends over 17 amino acids. Germline assignment: CDR1 MNHEY and CDR2 SVGEGT. The CDR3: CASSYSVRGRLQYEQYF. For the CDR3, the DNA is TGTGCCAGCAGTTACAGTGTGCGGGGTCGTCTTCAATACGAGCAGTACTTC.

The chain joins TRBV6-1 to TRBJ2-7; D may correspond to TRBD1 or TRBD2 (5 bases each). V was clipped by 6 bases and J by 4 bases, with 10 bases between them. The germline V gene encodes CDR1 MNHNS and CDR2 SASEGT. The CDR3 runs to 12 residues. CDR3 in amino acids: CASRRGRYEQYF. For the CDR3, the DNA is TGTGCCAGCAGGAGGGGTAGGTACGAGCAGTACTTC.

This clonotype was seen ten or more times. This chain connects TRBV4-3 to TRBJ1-6; D unclear. The ends were cut back, 3 bases at V and 7 bases at J, with 10 bases in the middle. The germline CDR1 and CDR2 sequences are LGHNA and YSLEER. The CDR3 is made up of 14 amino acids. The CDR3 region has the DNA TGCGCCAGCAGCCACGAAGGCAAGAATTCACCCCTCCACTTT. As protein: CASSHEGKNSPLHF.

V is TRBV28 and J is TRBJ2-7; tentative D call: TRBD1 (5 bases). Per germline, CDR1 MDHEN and CDR2 SYDVKM. This CDR3 contains 12 residues. Trimming took off 5 bases at V and 7 bases at J, with 12 bases between the two ends. The CDR3 here is CASSLSGYEQYV. The CDR3 DNA follows: TGTGCCAGCAGTCTTTCAGGGTATGAGCAGTACGTC.

This clonotype was counted ten times or more. This chain links TRBV20-1 with TRBJ2-7; D remains ambiguous. Trimming took 4 bases from V and 0 from J, leaving 7 bases between them. Germline V lookup: CDR1 DFQATT, CDR2 SNEGSKA (reference sequence). CDR3 length: 12 residues. CDR3 amino acids: CSATRNSYEQYF. The CDR3 nucleotides are TGCAGTGCTACTCGGAACTCCTACGAGCAGTACTTC.

The chain recombines TRBV9 with TRBJ2-5; tentatively, D is TRBD1 (7 bases). V was shortened by 0 bases and J by 5 bases, with 17 bases between the two germline ends. The CDR3 extends over 16 amino acids. Per the germline V gene, CDR1 is SGDLS and CDR2 is YYNGEE. CDR3 amino acids: CASSVAGGIAGETQYF. DNA for the CDR3: TGTGCCAGCAGCGTAGCAGGGGGGATAGCTGGGGAGACCCAGTACTTC.

This clonotype was observed a handful of times. V usage is TRBV7-9 and J usage is TRBJ2-1, with D possibly being TRBD1 (6 bases). V shed 3 bases and J shed 6 bases, with 9 bases lying between them. Germline assignment: CDR1 SEHNR and CDR2 FQNEAQ (reference sequence). CDR3 length equals 13 residues. The CDR3 DNA reads TGTGCCAGCAGCTTTGGGGGCCTCAATGAGCAGTTCTTC. This translates into CASSFGGLNEQFF.

This clonotype was seen only a few times. This chain uses TRBV9 with TRBJ2-2, with D possibly matching TRBD1 (6 bases). Germline V gives CDR1 SGDLS, CDR2 YYNGEE. Trimming left V 2 bases short and J 1 base short, with 6 bases between. The CDR3 contains 14 residues. CDR3 sequence (DNA): TGTGCCAGCAGCGTGGGACAGAACACCGGGGAGCTGTTTTTT. This translates into CASSVGQNTGELFF.